The 31 T cell receptor beta chains below come from one sample, sequenced in a study of T-cell reconstitution after alpha-beta-depleted transplantation in children. Unique molecular identifiers were built into the TCRbeta library. Each CDR3 protein is one row after TCRdb ran MiXCR on the PCR reads. Altogether some 460,000 distinct CDR3 sequences are present, around 15% being singletons, with the ten largest covering under 30%. The sample here was PBMCs, mostly from graft donor cells, taken 360 days after TCRalphabeta/CD19-depleted stem cell transplant. The receptors were sampled from a boy under three years old who had a stem cell transplant for Wiskott-Aldrich syndrome, so the T cells may come from the graft donor.

The chain joins TRBV7-2 to TRBJ2-3; D gene ambiguous. Germline V lookup: CDR1 SGHTA, CDR2 FQGNSA. The V and J ends lost 0 bases and 2 bases respectively, with 6 bases between them. There are 14 residues in the CDR3. The CDR3 sequence: CASSLAGITDTQYF. The CDR3 DNA sequence: TGTGCCAGCAGCTTAGCGGGTATCACAGATACGCAGTATTTT. Filled out from reference TRBV7-2 and TRBJ2-3, the complete variable domain reads GAGVSQSPSNKVTEKGKDVELRCDPISGHTALYWYRQSLGQGLEFLIYFQGNSAPDKSGLPSDRFSAERTGGSVSTLTIQRTQQEDSAVYLCASSLAGITDTQYFGPGTRLTVL.

This clonotype was counted between two and nine times. The CDR3 here is CASSSAGGNYNEQFF. DNA for the CDR3: TGTGCCAGCAGCTCAGCGGGAGGAAACTACAATGAGCAGTTCTTC. V usage is TRBV7-9 and J usage is TRBJ2-1; 9 nucleotides agree with TRBD2. This CDR3 comprises 15 residues. In germline, CDR1 is SEHNR, CDR2 FQNEAQ (reference sequence). With 4 bases clipped from V and 3 bases from J, the junction kept 4 bases outside the gene matches.

The chain employs TRBV2 and TRBJ2-7; D unresolved. Germline V CDR1 and CDR2: SNHLY, FYNNEI. The CDR3 has 14 residues. The germline V and J ends were trimmed by 5 bases and 3 bases, with 14 bases remaining between them. The CDR3 DNA is TGTGCCAGCAGTCCCTGGTGGGCCTTCTACGAGCAGTACTTC. Residues: CASSPWWAFYEQYF.

V usage is TRBV20-1 and J usage is TRBJ2-5, with 16 bases that match TRBD2. Trimming cost V 3 bases and J 4 bases; bases outside gene matches: 5. The CDR3 sequence is 16 residues long. Germline assignment: CDR1 DFQATT and CDR2 SNEGSKA (reference sequence). Here the CDR3 DNA reads TGCAGTGCTAGCGGGACTAGCGGGGGGGCGGGAGAGACCCAGTACTTC. Its translation is CSASGTSGGAGETQYF.

The V call is TRBV7-2, the J call TRBJ1-3, with 7 nucleotides matching TRBD1. Germline CDR1 SGHTA, CDR2 FQGNSA. The CDR3 has 14 residues. The junction had 3 bases not matched to a gene; V was cut back by 4 bases and J by 3 bases. DNA for the CDR3: TGTGCCAGCAGCTCAGGGGGTGGTGGAAACACCATATATTTT. Its translation is CASSSGGGGNTIYF.

This clonotype has only a few counts. V is TRBV5-1 and J is TRBJ1-6; D remains ambiguous. Trimming stripped 1 base from V and 6 bases from J, with 14 bases between. Germline V gene lookup returns CDR1 SGHRS and CDR2 YFSETQ. This CDR3 contains 16 residues. CDR3 nucleotides: TGCGCCAGCAGCTTGACCTTGGCAGCCCTTAATTCACCCCTCCACTTT. It encodes CASSLTLAALNSPLHF.

There are many counts of this clonotype. The chain uses TRBV5-1 and TRBJ2-1, with D perhaps matching TRBD1 (6 bases). Germline-derived CDR1 and CDR2 are SGHRS and YFSETQ. CDR3 length equals 15 residues. V was trimmed by 1 base and J by 1 base, leaving 9 bases between them. CDR3 nucleotides: TGCGCCAGCAGCTTGAACAGGGTTTCCTACAATGAGCAGTTCTTC. Translating it yields CASSLNRVSYNEQFF.

The chain has TRBV4-3 and TRBJ2-6, with TRBD1 identical over 9 bases. CDR3 size: 16 residues. The V gene's germline CDR1 is LGHNA and CDR2 YSLEER. V shed 4 bases and J 10 bases; nucleotides not matched to a gene: 11. The CDR3 DNA sequence: TGCGCCAGCAGCCCATATCCGGGACAGGGCAGTAACGTCCTGACTTTC. Protein sequence: CASSPYPGQGSNVLTF.

The chain is built from TRBV7-2 and TRBJ2-7; 10 nucleotides line up with TRBD2. Germline V gives CDR1 SGHTA, CDR2 FQGNSA. The CDR3 has 15 residues. V shed 5 bases, J shed 0 bases, and the junction held 4 bases outside the gene matches. The CDR3 loop is CASSITSGDSYEQYF. CDR3 DNA: TGTGCCAGCAGCATTACTAGCGGGGACTCCTACGAGCAGTACTTC.

This clonotype was observed a handful of times. CDR3 DNA: TGCAGCGCTCTCCACACAGGGGCGAACACCGGGGAGCTGTTTTTT. Translation: CSALHTGANTGELFF. This rearrangement joins TRBV29-1 to TRBJ2-2, with 7 bases fitting TRBD1. The CDR3 spans 15 residues. The germline CDR1 and CDR2 sequences are SQVTM and ANQGSEA. The trim removed 7 bases at V and 0 bases at J, leaving 8 bases unmatched.

CDR3 nucleotides: TGCGCCAGCAGCTTGTACGGGGTGATCGGGGAGCTGTTTTTT. It yields the protein CASSLYGVIGELFF. The rearrangement joins TRBV5-1 to TRBJ2-2; D may be TRBD2 (5 bases). The CDR3 consists of 14 residues. Germline loops: CDR1 SGHRS, CDR2 YFSETQ. Trimming left V 1 base short and J 7 bases short, with 11 bases between.

There are a few counts of this clonotype. V gene TRBV12-3 or TRBV12-4 combines with J gene TRBJ1-4; D ambiguous. This CDR3 spans 15 amino acids. Trimming pared 4 bases from V and 0 bases from J, leaving 9 bases between. The CDR3 DNA reads as TGTGCCAGCAGTTCCCAGACCGCAACTAATGAAAAACTGTTTTTT. Protein product: CASSSQTATNEKLFF.

A few counts support this clonotype. J is TRBJ1-1 and V is TRBV12-3 or TRBV12-4, with D uncertain. This CDR3 region has 15 residues. V was cut by 4 bases and J by 1 base, with 13 bases left in between. The CDR3 protein is CASSSLLNGNTEAFF. The CDR3 nucleotides are TGTGCCAGCAGTTCCCTTCTCAATGGGAACACTGAAGCTTTCTTT.

This rearrangement joins TRBV11-2 to TRBJ2-3, with D perhaps matching TRBD2 (5 bases). Germline V gives CDR1 SGHAT, CDR2 FQNNGV. The CDR3 runs 15 residues. V gave up 0 bases and J gave up 5 bases, with 12 bases separating them. CDR3 sequence: CASSLEGRRQDTQYF. CDR3 sequence (DNA): TGTGCCAGCAGCTTAGAGGGGAGACGGCAAGATACGCAGTATTTT.

The chain links TRBV7-9 to TRBJ2-1, with unresolved D. This CDR3 is built from 13 residues. The ends were cut back, 2 bases at V and 12 bases at J, with 14 bases in the middle. Germline lookup yields CDR1 SEHNR and CDR2 FQNEAQ (reference sequence). The CDR3 spells CASSLFIEVGQFF. The DNA for the CDR3 is TGTGCCAGCAGCTTATTTATCGAGGTTGGGCAGTTCTTC.

The V call is TRBV27, the J call TRBJ1-6, with D hard to call. Trimming stripped 2 bases from V and 0 bases from J, with 11 bases between. Per the germline V gene, CDR1 is MNHEY and CDR2 is SMNVEV (reference sequence). CDR3 length: 17 amino acids. CDR3 nucleotide sequence: TGTGCCAGCAGTTTACTTCGTGGGTCCTCCTATAATTCACCCCTCCACTTT. Amino acids: CASSLLRGSSYNSPLHF.

This sequence joins TRBV18 and TRBJ1-6; 9 bases match TRBD1. Germline loops: CDR1 KGHSH, CDR2 LQKENI. Unmatched junction bases numbered 14, after V lost 2 bases and J lost 9 bases. CDR3 length: 18 residues. CDR3 region: CASSPLATATGGISPLHF. The CDR3 nucleotides read TGTGCCAGCTCACCATTAGCGACCGCGACAGGGGGGATTTCACCCCTCCACTTT.

This clonotype has a handful of counts. Given a much more abundant clone one base away, this may be a read error. CDR3 sequence reads: CASSPRALTGELFF. CDR3 DNA: TGTGCCAGCAGTCCCCGGGCCCTTACCGGGGAGCTGTTTTTT. The chain joins TRBV12-3 or TRBV12-4 to TRBJ2-2; unclear D gene. This CDR3 region has 14 residues. V lost 5 bases and J lost 5, with 12 bases in between.

This clonotype was observed a handful of times. The chain couples TRBV2 to TRBJ2-7; D is perhaps TRBD1 (6 bases). Trimming took off 4 bases at V and 3 bases at J, with 13 bases between the two ends. The germline CDR1 and CDR2 sequences are SNHLY and FYNNEI. The length of the CDR3 is 14 residues. CDR3 region: CASSVYRESYEQYF. For the CDR3, the DNA is TGTGCCAGCAGTGTATACAGGGAAAGCTACGAGCAGTACTTC.

This clonotype was counted many times. This chain joins TRBV11-1 and TRBJ2-1; D is uncertain. V was trimmed by 0 bases and J by 1 base, leaving 16 bases between them. The CDR3 totals 18 residues. CDR1 SGHAT and CDR2 FQDESV come from the germline V gene (reference sequence). CDR3 bases: TGTGCCAGCAGCTTAGCGTTTGGGCAGGTAGAATCCTACAATGAGCAGTTCTTC. It specifies CASSLAFGQVESYNEQFF.

The rearrangement joins TRBV4-3 to TRBJ1-5, with TRBD1 identical over 8 bases. V was clipped by 4 bases and J by 6 bases; unmatched bases: 8. There are 15 residues in the CDR3. The germline gives CDR1 LGHNA, CDR2 YSLEER. The CDR3 loop is CASSPGGARGQPQHF. CDR3 nucleotides: TGCGCCAGCAGCCCAGGGGGCGCGAGGGGTCAGCCCCAGCATTTT.

The V call is TRBV4-1, the J call TRBJ2-1; TRBD2 agrees at 11 bases. After removal of 3 bases from V and 5 bases from J, the junction contained 21 bases not matched to a gene. CDR1 is MGHRA, CDR2 YSYEKL, per germline. The CDR3 is 21 amino acids. CDR3 sequence: CASSHRAVAGGLRRWHNEQFF. In DNA, the CDR3 is TGCGCCAGCAGCCATCGCGCCGTAGCGGGAGGGCTTCGAAGGTGGCACAATGAGCAGTTCTTC.

The sample holds a few counts of this clonotype. The CDR3 nucleotides read TGTGCCAGCTCCCTTAGACAAGCGACGGGGGCCAACGTCCTGACTTTC. Translated, it gives CASSLRQATGANVLTF. This sequence joins TRBV14 and TRBJ2-6; D uncertain. Germline V gene data show CDR1 as SGHDN and CDR2 as FVKESK. This CDR3 contains 16 residues. The V end lost 8 bases, the J end lost 4 bases, and 18 bases lay between the germline ends.

A few counts support this clonotype. The chain links TRBV28 to TRBJ2-7, with a weak D call TRBD1 (5 bases). Looked up from germline, CDR1 is MDHEN and CDR2 is SYDVKM. V shed 5 bases and J shed 0 bases, with 14 bases lying between them. This CDR3 has 15 amino acids. The CDR3 here is CASSPLTVSSYEQYF. CDR3 DNA: TGTGCCAGCAGTCCCTTGACAGTGAGCTCCTACGAGCAGTACTTC.

This clonotype showed up just a few times. The J gene is TRBJ2-3, the V gene TRBV15, with 15 bases that match TRBD2. V shed 4 bases, J shed 9 bases, and the junction held 11 bases outside the gene matches. This CDR3 has 17 residues. Germline CDR1 and CDR2: LNHNV and YYDKDF (reference sequence). For the CDR3, the DNA is TGTGCCACCAGCAACGTTTGGACTAGCGGGGGGGGCTACACGCAGTATTTT. Translating gives CATSNVWTSGGGYTQYF.

This rearrangement joins TRBV24-1 to TRBJ1-5; a weak D match, TRBD1 (6 bases). CDR1 is KGHDR and CDR2 is SFDVKD in the germline V gene. This CDR3 spans 15 amino acids. V was shortened by 2 bases and J by 1 base, with 8 bases between the two germline ends. The CDR3 DNA follows: TGTGCCACCAGTGATTCCGGACAGAGCAATCAGCCCCAGCATTTT. Amino acid sequence: CATSDSGQSNQPQHF.

The rearrangement links TRBV2 to TRBJ2-1; 12 nucleotides agree with TRBD2. Per germline, CDR1 SNHLY and CDR2 FYNNEI. Germline trimming cut 9 bases from V and 4 bases from J; bases unmatched to any gene: 4. This CDR3 has 14 residues. CDR3 sequence (DNA): TGTGCCAGGCAACTAGCGGGAGGATACAATGAGCAGTTCTTC. Translated: CARQLAGGYNEQFF.

Written as DNA, the CDR3 is TGCAGCTTCCATAAGGGAGGGGGCACAGATACGCAGTATTTT. The encoded protein is CSFHKGGGTDTQYF. The chain couples TRBV29-1 to TRBJ2-3; TRBD2 aligns across 7 bases. V lost 8 bases to trimming and J lost 1 base; unmatched junction nucleotides: 9. This CDR3 contains 14 residues. Germline CDR1 and CDR2: SQVTM and ANQGSEA.

This chain links TRBV25-1 with TRBJ2-5; 7 bases align to TRBD1. Germline V gene data show CDR1 as MGHDK and CDR2 as SYGVNS. V dropped 1 base and J dropped 4; count of bases not matched to a gene: 6. This CDR3 has 15 amino acids. The CDR3 protein is CASSELGQSIETQYF. The CDR3 DNA follows: TGTGCCAGCAGTGAATTGGGACAGTCTATAGAGACCCAGTACTTC.

J is TRBJ2-1 and V is TRBV20-1; D unresolved. CDR3 length: 15 residues. CDR1 and CDR2 from the germline V gene are DFQATT and SNEGSKA (reference sequence). The ends were cut back, 3 bases at V and 4 bases at J, with 16 bases in the middle. The CDR3 loop is CSASLPLASYNEQFF. As DNA, the CDR3 is TGCAGTGCTAGCCTACCCCTCGCGTCTTACAATGAGCAGTTCTTC.

This clonotype was observed many times. This sequence joins TRBV12-3 or TRBV12-4 and TRBJ2-3; D perhaps matches TRBD1 (6 bases). The CDR3 has 13 residues. Trimming took off 6 bases at V and 4 bases at J, with 11 bases between the two ends. The CDR3: CASSLSGADTQYF. The CDR3 nucleotides are TGTGCCAGCAGCTTATCAGGGGCAGATACGCAGTATTTT.